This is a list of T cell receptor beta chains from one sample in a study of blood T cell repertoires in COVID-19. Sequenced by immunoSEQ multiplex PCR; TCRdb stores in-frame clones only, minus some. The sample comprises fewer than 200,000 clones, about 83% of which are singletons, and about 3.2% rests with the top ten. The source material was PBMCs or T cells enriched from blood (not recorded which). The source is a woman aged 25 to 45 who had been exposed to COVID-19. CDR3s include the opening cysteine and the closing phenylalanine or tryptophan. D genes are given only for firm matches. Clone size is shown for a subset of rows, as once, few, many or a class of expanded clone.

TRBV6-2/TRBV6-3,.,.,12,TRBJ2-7,TGTGCCAGCAGCCGACAGGCCTACGAGCAGTACTTC,CASSRQAYEQYF
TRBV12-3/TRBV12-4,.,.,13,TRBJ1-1,TGTGCCAGCAGTTTGCTAATGAACACTGAAGCTTTCTTT,CASSLLMNTEAFF
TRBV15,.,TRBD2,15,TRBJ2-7,TGTGCCACCAGCCGAAGACTAGCGGGGGACTACGAGCAGTACTTC,CATSRRLAGDYEQYF
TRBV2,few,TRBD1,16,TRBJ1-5,TGTGCCAGCAGTGAATTCCGACAGGGGGGCAATCAGCCCCAGCATTTT,CASSEFRQGGNQPQHF
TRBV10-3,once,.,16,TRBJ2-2,TGTGCCATCAGTGAGTCGGGACAATCGAACACCGGGGAGCTGTTTTTT,CAISESGQSNTGELFF
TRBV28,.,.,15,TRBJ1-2,TGTGCCAGCAGTTTACTTAGGGGAGGGATAGATGGCTACACCTTC,CASSLLRGGIDGYTF
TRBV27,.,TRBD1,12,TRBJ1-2,TGTGCCAGCAGTCCAGGGGGCTATGGCTACACCTTC,CASSPGGYGYTF
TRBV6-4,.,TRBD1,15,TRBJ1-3,TGTGCCAGCAGGAGGGACAGGGCAGTAGGAAACACCATATATTTT,CASRRDRAVGNTIYF
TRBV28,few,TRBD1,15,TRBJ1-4,TGTGCCAGCAGCCACCCCGGGACAGGGGAAGAAAAACTGTTTTTT,CASSHPGTGEEKLFF
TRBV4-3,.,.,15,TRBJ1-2,TGCGCCAGCAGCCAAGAATTCAGGGGAGACTATGGCTACACCTTC,CASSQEFRGDYGYTF
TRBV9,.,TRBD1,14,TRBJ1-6,TGTGCCAGCAGCTTACAGGGGGCTAATTCACCCCTCCACTTT,CASSLQGANSPLHF